The 5 T cell receptor beta chains given below trace back to one sample, sequenced in a study of CD8 T cells in Susac syndrome. With random hexamers, roughly 0.5 to 1 ug RNA was reverse transcribed. TCRdb independently ran MiXCR on the immunoSEQ multiplex PCR reads; one entry per CDR3 protein. The sample lists under 200,000 distinct CDR3 sequences; 92% were seen once. The sequencing input was CD4+ T cells from PBMCs. The receptors stem from a human donor in good health.

The chain uses TRBV6-5 and TRBJ2-7, with 7 bases lining up with TRBD2. The germline V gene encodes CDR1 MNHEY and CDR2 SVGAGI. Trimming cost V 6 bases and J 3 bases; bases outside gene matches: 11. CDR3 length equals 15 residues. The CDR3 DNA follows: TGTGCCAGCAGCTCCCAGGGACTAAGTTACTACGAGCAGTACTTC. It specifies CASSSQGLSYYEQYF.

The chain is built from TRBV5-1 and TRBJ2-3; TRBD2 matches 8 bases. The V gene's germline CDR1 is SGHRS and CDR2 YFSETQ. With V trimmed by 4 bases and J by 0 bases, 7 bases remained unmatched. This CDR3 has 16 residues. The CDR3 region is CASSPLLADSTDTQYF. The CDR3 nucleotides read TGCGCCAGCAGCCCGCTACTAGCGGATAGCACAGATACGCAGTATTTT.

This clonotype was counted only a few times. The DNA of the CDR3 is TGTGCCAGCAGCCTAGGGGGGTCGATCACTGAAGCTTTCTTT. Protein: CASSLGGSITEAFF. The chain is built from TRBV7-2 and TRBJ1-1, with D perhaps TRBD1 (6 bases). V was trimmed by 5 bases and J by 4 bases, leaving 14 bases between them. Germline CDR1 and CDR2: SGHTA and FQGNSA. CDR3 size: 14 residues.

The chain uses TRBV5-6 and TRBJ1-2; D is possibly TRBD1 (6 bases). The V end was cut by 3 bases, the J end by 2 bases, with 14 bases between. Looked up from germline, CDR1 is SGHDT and CDR2 is YYEEEE. This CDR3 is built from 15 residues. The CDR3, as DNA: TGTGCCAGCAGCTGGGAGGGGGGCGGAAACTATGGCTACACCTTC. Amino acids: CASSWEGGGNYGYTF.

The J gene is TRBJ2-4, the V gene TRBV6-2 or TRBV6-3, with 7 bases aligning to TRBD1. Germline CDR1 and CDR2: MNHEY and SVGEGT. V trimming: 6 bases; J trimming: 3 bases; junction bases outside the gene matches: 5. The CDR3 has 14 residues. Here the CDR3 reads CASSDRVDKNIQYF. The CDR3 DNA reads as TGTGCCAGCAGCGACAGGGTGGACAAAAACATTCAGTACTTC.